A single sample is the source of the 5 T cell receptor beta chains below, sequenced in a study of response to subunit inactivated influenza vaccine. Using its own MiXCR run on the RT-PCR reads, TCRdb lists one record per CDR3 protein. The sample lists more than 700,000 distinct CDR3 sequences; roughly 20% were seen once. This sample comprised PBMCs from blood, obtained around 5 days after vaccination. The source of these receptors is a man in his fifties who received an inactivated influenza vaccine.

This clonotype was detected many times. This chain joins TRBV10-3 and TRBJ1-1; 12 bases line up with TRBD1. CDR1 is ENHRY, CDR2 SYGVKD, per germline. This CDR3 is built from 15 residues. V lost 3 bases to trimming and J lost 4 bases; unmatched junction nucleotides: 3. CDR3 region: CAISELGQGATEAFF. Here the CDR3 DNA reads TGTGCCATCAGTGAATTGGGACAGGGGGCCACTGAAGCTTTCTTT.

The count of this clonotype is one. The rearrangement joins TRBV10-2 to TRBJ2-3; tentative D call: TRBD2 (6 bases). This CDR3 region has 13 residues. Trimming cost V 5 bases and J 15 bases, with 21 bases left between them. Germline CDR1 and CDR2: WSHSY and SAAADI. The DNA of the CDR3 is TGCGCCAGCAGTCCAGCTGCGGGACTTGTGGAATATTTT. Amino acid sequence: CASSPAAGLVEYF.

The rearrangement uses TRBV4-2 and TRBJ2-3, with 11 bases aligning to TRBD2. Germline V lookup: CDR1 LGHNA, CDR2 YNFKEQ. This CDR3 is 17 amino acids long. Germline trimming cut 0 bases from V and 6 bases from J; bases unmatched to any gene: 8. The CDR3 nucleotides are TGTGCCAGCAGCCAAGATGGGGTAACTAGCGGGAGTGATACGCAGTATTTT. Its protein is CASSQDGVTSGSDTQYF.

This clonotype occurred a few times. The chain carries TRBV15 and TRBJ2-5, with TRBD1 identical over 7 bases. The CDR3 is 15 residues long. The germline V gene has CDR1 LNHNV and CDR2 YYDKDF (reference sequence). Germline trimming cut 0 bases from V and 0 bases from J; bases unmatched to any gene: 1. This CDR3 is CATSRDQGDQETQYF. As DNA, the CDR3 is TGTGCCACCAGCAGAGATCAGGGGGACCAAGAGACCCAGTACTTC.

The V and J genes are TRBV6-2 or TRBV6-3 and TRBJ1-5; unclear D gene. The V end lost 4 bases, the J end lost 8 bases, and 15 bases lay between the germline ends. The germline CDR1 and CDR2 sequences are MNHEY and SVGEGT. This CDR3 region has 14 residues. The CDR3, as DNA: TGTGCCAGCAGTTCCCCGTCCAACCAAAAGCCCCAGCATTTT. Protein product: CASSSPSNQKPQHF.